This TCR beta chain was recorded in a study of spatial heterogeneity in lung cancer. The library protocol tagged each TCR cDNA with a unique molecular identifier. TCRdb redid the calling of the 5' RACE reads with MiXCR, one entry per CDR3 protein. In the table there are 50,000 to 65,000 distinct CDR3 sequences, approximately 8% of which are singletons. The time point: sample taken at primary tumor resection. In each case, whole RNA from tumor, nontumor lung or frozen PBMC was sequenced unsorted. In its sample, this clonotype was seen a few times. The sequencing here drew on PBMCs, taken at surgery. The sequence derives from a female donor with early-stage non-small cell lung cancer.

The CDR3 bases are TGTGCCAGCAGCTTAATTAATGAAAAACTGTTTTTT. Protein product: CASSLINEKLFF. V is TRBV7-2 and J is TRBJ1-4, with D unclear. Germline CDR1 reads SGHTA; CDR2 reads FQGNSA. The CDR3 has 12 residues. Deletions cut 2 bases from V and 4 bases from J, with 2 bases between.